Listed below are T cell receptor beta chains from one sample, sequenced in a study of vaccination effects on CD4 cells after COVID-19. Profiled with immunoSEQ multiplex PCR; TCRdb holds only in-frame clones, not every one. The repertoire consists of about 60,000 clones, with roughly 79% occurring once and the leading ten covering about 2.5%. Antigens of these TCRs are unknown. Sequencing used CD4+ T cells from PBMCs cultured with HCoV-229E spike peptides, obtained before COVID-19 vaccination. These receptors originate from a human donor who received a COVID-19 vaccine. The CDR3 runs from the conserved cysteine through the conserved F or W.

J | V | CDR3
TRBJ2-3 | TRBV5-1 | CASSLVGTGTDTQYF
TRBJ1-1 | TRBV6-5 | CVSSYYGAPEAFF
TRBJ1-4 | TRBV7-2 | CASSLQTGGDEKLFF
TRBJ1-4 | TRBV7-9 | CAGRGAANEKLFF
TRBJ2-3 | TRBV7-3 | CASSLDGQGRTDTQYF
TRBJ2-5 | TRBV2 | CASSAAGGQETQYF
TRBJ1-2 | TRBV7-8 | CASSLTPAGAVNGYTF
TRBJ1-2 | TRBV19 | CASRSRDRAPRGYTF
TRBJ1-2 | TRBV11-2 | CASSPGGTGYGYTF
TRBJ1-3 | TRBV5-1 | CASSLVPVSSGNTIYF
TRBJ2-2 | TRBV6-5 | CASSSGSGATGELFF
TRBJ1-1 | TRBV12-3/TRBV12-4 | CASSKVLRGEAFF
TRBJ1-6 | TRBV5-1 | CASSRDNNSPLHF
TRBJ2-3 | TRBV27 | CASSLRGLTDTQYF
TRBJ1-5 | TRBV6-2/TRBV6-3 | CASSYGGSYYVNQPQHF
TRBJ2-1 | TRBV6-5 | CASSPRDSRRNEQFF
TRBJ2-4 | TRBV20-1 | CSATSENIQYF
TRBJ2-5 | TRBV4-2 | CASSQDYRGGQETQYF
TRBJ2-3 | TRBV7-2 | CASQDSPTDTQYF
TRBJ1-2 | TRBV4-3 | CASSQDFRQGQGYTF
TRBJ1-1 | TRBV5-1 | CASLGTFEAFF
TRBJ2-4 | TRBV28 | CASSILSVAKNIQYF
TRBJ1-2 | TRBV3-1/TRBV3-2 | CASTKGTDYGYTF
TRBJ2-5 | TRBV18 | CASSPPAGGQETQYF
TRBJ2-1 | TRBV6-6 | CASPSGDSYNEQFF
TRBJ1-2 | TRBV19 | CASSLSGYGYTF
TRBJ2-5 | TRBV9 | CARRDRDETQYF
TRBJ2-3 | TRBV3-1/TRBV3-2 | CASSQDIYSGTDTQYF
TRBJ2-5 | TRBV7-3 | CASSSGQGAETQYF
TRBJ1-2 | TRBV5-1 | CASSPGWGNQNYGYTF
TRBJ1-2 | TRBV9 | CASSPQGSGHYGYTF
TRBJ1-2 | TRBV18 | CASSPNKGTGYGYTF
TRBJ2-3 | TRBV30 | CAWSATVPSTDTQYF
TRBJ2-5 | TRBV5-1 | CASRTGTEETQYF
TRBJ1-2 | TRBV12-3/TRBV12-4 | CASSENYGYTF
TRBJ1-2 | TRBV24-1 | CATSDTSTGGSYGYTF
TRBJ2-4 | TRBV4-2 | CASSQDSGGKAKNIQYF
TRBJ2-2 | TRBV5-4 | CASGGDVSTGELFF
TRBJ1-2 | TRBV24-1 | CATSDPAEGAGGYTF
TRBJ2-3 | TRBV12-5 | CASGLGRQITDTQYF
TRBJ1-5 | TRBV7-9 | CVPSRRGNQPQHF
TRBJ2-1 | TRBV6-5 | CASSLPGSPYNEQFF
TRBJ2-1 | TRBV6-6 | CASSTPGNNEQFF
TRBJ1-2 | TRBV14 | CASSQGMTYGYTF
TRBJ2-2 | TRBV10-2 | CASSERTNTGELFF
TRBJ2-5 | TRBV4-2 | CASSQGGGDLSQETQYF
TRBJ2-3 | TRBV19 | CASAPGGTTDTQYF